The source of this T cell receptor beta chain is a study of cytomegalovirus exposure and HLA in healthy donors. Across the whole study: There were a few hundred genotyped donors. Of these, roughly 84% fell in the genetic ancestry cluster associated with self-reported Caucasian donors.

Primers: 60 Vbeta forward and 13 Jbeta reverse. Here immunoSEQ multiplex PCR was the method, and the copy in TCRdb shows in-frame clones only, minus some. The sample lists 250,000 to 350,000 clones, around 65% occurring once. Germline CDR1 SEHNR, CDR2 FQNEAQ (reference sequence). This CDR3 is 15 amino acids long. A remark on this clone: An end of the junction differs from the germline gene, which may be a read error.

The chain recombines TRBV7-9 with TRBJ2-5, with D perhaps TRBD1 (7 bases). The TCR comes from a female donor in good health and CMV-seronegative. Specimen: PBMCs. This chain's CDR3 is CSSSFTGTAWGEQYF. DNA of the CDR3: TGTTCCAGCAGCTTTACCGGGACAGCTTGGGGGGAGCAGTACTTC.